The T cell receptor beta chain described here comes from a study of Tregs in tolerant kidney transplant recipients. On the study more broadly: Mixed chimerism was transient after nonmyeloablative marrow transplants from related graft donors. The study's findings and limits: Biological reproducibility was not directly addressed in this study. The small number of patients limits these findings pending further validation.

Concerning this clone itself: The antigen is unknown.

Germline V CDR1 and CDR2: MRHNA, SNTAGT. The V end lost 6 bases, the J end lost 0 bases, and 12 bases lay between the germline ends. The CDR3 runs to 15 residues. Unstimulated Tregs (CD4+CD25+CD127-) and CD4+CD25- non-Tregs were sorted from PBMCs. Clones were read by immunoSEQ multiplex PCR, and TCRdb kept only the in-frame ones, dropping some. This sample carries 90,000 to 120,000 clones, around 90% of them seen once, and the ten largest clones take roughly 0.31%. This TCR came from a human donor who received a combined kidney and bone marrow transplant. Here the sequenced sample was CD4+ T cells from blood, taken before the transplant. The rearrangement joins TRBV6-4 to TRBJ2-1, with D possibly being TRBD1 (6 bases). CDR3 sequence (DNA): TGTGCCAGCAGCGGACAGTTAAGCTCCTACAATGAGCAGTTCTTC. Its protein is CASSGQLSSYNEQFF.